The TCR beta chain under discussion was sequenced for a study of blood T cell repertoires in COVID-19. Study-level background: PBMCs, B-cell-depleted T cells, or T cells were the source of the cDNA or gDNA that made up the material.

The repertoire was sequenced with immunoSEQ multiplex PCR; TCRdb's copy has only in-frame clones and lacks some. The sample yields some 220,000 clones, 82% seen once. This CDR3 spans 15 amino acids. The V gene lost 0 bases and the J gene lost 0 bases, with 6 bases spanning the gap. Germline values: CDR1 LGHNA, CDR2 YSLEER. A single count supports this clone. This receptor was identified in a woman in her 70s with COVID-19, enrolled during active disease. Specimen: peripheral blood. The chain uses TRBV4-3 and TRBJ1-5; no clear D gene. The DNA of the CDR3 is TGCGCCAGCAGCCAAGAGGCAGGTAGCAATCAGCCCCAGCATTTT. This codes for CASSQEAGSNQPQHF.